This T cell receptor beta chain is drawn from a study of tumor-infiltrating lymphocytes in localized non-small cell lung cancer listed by TCRdb under 2021. Regarding the complete study: The cohort included patients whose samples were collected after neoadjuvant chemotherapy, as well as both smokers and never-smokers and several histologies. The paired tumor versus uninvolved lung comparison of immunoSEQ T-cell fraction included some 54 patients. Flow cytometry, multiplex immunofluorescence, RNA-seq, exome sequencing and proteomics were applied to the same patients as TCR sequencing, which was one of several integrated assays. In total, the ICON cohort was made up of about 150 surgical patients who had localized non-small cell lung cancer and whose tumors were resected. Each patient contributed resected tumor tissue and uninvolved lung tissue from the same patient, described as non-adjacent to the tumor. Overall study outcomes, separate from this receptor: Different pieces of the same tissue were used for different assays, so technical variation could not be separated from intratumor heterogeneity. Since assay coverage differed from patient to patient depending on how much tissue was available, TCR sequencing was done for only a subset of the cohort. The TCR-derived T-cell fraction showed no difference between the flow cytometry-defined immunotypes IM1 (good prognosis) and IM2 (poor prognosis). In line with immunofluorescence CD3 counts, TCRbeta sequencing supported higher T cell infiltration in tumors compared with uninvolved lung tissue.

The T-cell fraction in tumor and uninvolved lung tissue was obtained from TCR sequencing using the immunoSEQ assay. Processing in the source paper ran as follows. For survival analysis, patients were divided into high (upper tertile) and low (lower two tertiles) T-cell fraction groups, which were compared by log-rank test. A signed-rank test was used to check for differences in T-cell fraction between paired tumor and uninvolved lung. Entries here come from immuneACCESS through TCRdb and include only in-frame sequences with V and J called. Some clones fail to appear in such tables; in the studies checked, an unresolved V gene covers under half of the shortfall, and the cause of the remainder is unknown. V, J and clone size are taken as reported in that table, and D and trimming were inferred from the DNA itself. Here the sample has some 13,000 clones; approximately 74% occur a single time. About 13% of the sample goes to the ten largest clones.

As regards this clone: Its antigen specificity is not known. Base qualities are not at hand, and no much larger clone is one base apart.

Enrollment in ICON was initiated in April 2016, and the last patient was enrolled in 2018. In a subcohort of 76 patients, fresh tumor and matched uninvolved tissue were collected for in-depth immune analyses, with TCR sequencing among those analyses. DNA isolated from bulk tissue, without cell sorting, was used for TCR sequencing. The sequencing input was uninvolved lung tissue not adjacent to the tumor. The sequence came from a human donor with non-small cell lung cancer.

The sequenced DNA: TGTGCCAGCAGGGGACAGGGAAGCTATGAGCAGTTCTTC. Its protein is CASRGQGSYEQFF. Recombination joined TRBV7-9 with TRBJ2-1, with 9 bases in between that match TRBD1. The junction shows trimming of 6 bases on V and 8 bases on J, and the gene matches do not reach 5 bases of it. The germline V gene (reference sequence) specifies SEHNR as CDR1 and FQNEAQ as CDR2. Including the terminal cysteine and phenylalanine, the CDR3 comprises 13 residues. This entry keeps only the CDR3 DNA: 39 bases, framed from base 1.